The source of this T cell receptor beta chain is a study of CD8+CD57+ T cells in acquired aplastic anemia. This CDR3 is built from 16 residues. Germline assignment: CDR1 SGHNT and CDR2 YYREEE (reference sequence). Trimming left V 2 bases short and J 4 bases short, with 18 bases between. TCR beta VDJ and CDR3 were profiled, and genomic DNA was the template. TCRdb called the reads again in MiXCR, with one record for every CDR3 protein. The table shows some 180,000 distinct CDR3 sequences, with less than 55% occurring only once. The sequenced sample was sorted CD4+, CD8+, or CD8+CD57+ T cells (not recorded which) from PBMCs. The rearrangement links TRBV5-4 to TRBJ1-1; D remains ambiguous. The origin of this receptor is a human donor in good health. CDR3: CASSLRLAGYGTEAFF. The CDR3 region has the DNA TGTGCCAGCAGCTTAAGATTGGCTGGGTACGGCACTGAAGCTTTCTTT.